This is a list of T cell receptor beta chains from one sample in a study of PD-L1 blockade in urothelial cancer. Assay used: immunoSEQ multiplex PCR; TCRdb lists only in-frame clones, some missing. The sample yields 100,000 to 150,000 clones, roughly 83% seen once. The sample in question was PBMCs, obtained around atezolizumab (anti-PD-L1) treatment. These receptors originate from a man in his fifties with urothelial cancer. CDR3s leave out the opening cysteine and the closing phenylalanine or tryptophan. Not all rows give a size; the values are once, few, many and, for expanded clones, a class.

J gene	V gene	clone size	CDR3 length	CDR3 protein
TRBJ2-1	TRBV9	-	14	ASSPGGAGSYNEQF
TRBJ2-5	TRBV5-1	-	15	ASSPGSSGSAGETQY
TRBJ1-6	TRBV28	-	13	ASSLGGTGNSPLH
TRBJ2-1	TRBV9	-	17	ASSPSSPGLAGGNNEQF
TRBJ1-1	TRBV18	-	11	ASSPLQDTEAF
TRBJ1-1	TRBV5-1	-	11	ASSPDRAERAF
TRBJ2-7	TRBV7-8	-	17	ASSPTLDQSSGSSYEQY
TRBJ1-4	TRBV30	-	14	AWSSSRLSSDEKLF
TRBJ2-5	TRBV10-1	-	12	ASSATTGGETQY
TRBJ2-2	TRBV2	once	11	ASSDEGTGELF
TRBJ2-2	TRBV11-2	-	12	ASSPAGRTGELF